Presented here are 16 T cell receptor beta chains from one specimen sequenced in a study of blood T cells in healthy people across ages. It was with a sample-barcoded 5' primer and a J-beta primer mix that a second PCR of roughly 7 to 12 cycles was run. TCRdb reprocessed the 5' RACE reads with MiXCR, giving one entry per CDR3 protein. The sample lists some 800,000 distinct CDR3 sequences; 20% to 25% were seen once. These data also formed part of another study, on T cells of mothers and their children.

The source material was blood. The receptors derive from a boy between 10 and 17 years old in good health.

This clonotype was counted only a few times. The rearrangement joins TRBV6-6 to TRBJ1-4; TRBD1 might be the D (5 bases). V lost 2 bases and J 7 bases, leaving 11 bases between the germline ends. This CDR3 is built from 14 residues. Germline V gives CDR1 MNHNY, CDR2 SVGAGI (reference sequence). As DNA, the CDR3 is TGTGCCAGCAGTTACGGGGGGGGTACTGAAAAACTGTTTTTT. The encoded protein is CASSYGGGTEKLFF.

This clonotype was found a few times. The CDR3 loop reads CASSPTRGGTDTGELFF. The CDR3 DNA is TGCGCCAGCAGCCCGACTCGGGGGGGCACGGACACCGGGGAGCTGTTTTTT. This sequence joins TRBV4-1 and TRBJ2-2, with 8 positions matching TRBD2. The CDR3 spans 17 residues. Germline trimming cut 4 bases from V and 3 bases from J; bases unmatched to any gene: 10. Germline V gives CDR1 MGHRA, CDR2 YSYEKL.

This chain connects TRBV16 to TRBJ2-7, with D hard to call. The CDR3 contains 12 residues. V dropped 1 base and J dropped 7 bases, with 8 bases sitting between them. Germline V gene data show CDR1 as KGHSY and CDR2 as FQNENV. Here the CDR3 DNA reads TGTGCCAGCAGCCAATGGGAATCTGAGCAGTACTTC. Residues: CASSQWESEQYF.

This clonotype was seen a handful of times. The rearrangement joins TRBV11-1 to TRBJ2-7, with 10 positions matching TRBD1. Losses at the gene ends were 5 bases for V and 5 bases for J; bases not matched to a gene: 9. This CDR3 contains 15 residues. Germline CDR1 SGHAT, CDR2 FQDESV (reference sequence). The CDR3 is CASSDRWDRGHEQYF. For the CDR3, the DNA is TGTGCCAGCAGCGACCGGTGGGACAGGGGCCACGAGCAGTACTTC.

This clonotype has more than one count but fewer than ten. The chain uses TRBV10-3 and TRBJ2-5; 11 nucleotides line up with TRBD1. The CDR3 spans 16 residues. CDR1 and CDR2 from the germline V gene are ENHRY and SYGVKD. J lost 4 bases, V lost 6 bases, and 10 bases had no gene match. The CDR3, as DNA: TGTGCCATCAGCGAGAGCGAGGACAGGGGGCCAGAGACCCAGTACTTC. The encoded protein is CAISESEDRGPETQYF.

V usage is TRBV20-1 and J usage is TRBJ2-7; no clear D. The CDR3 is made up of 11 amino acids. The germline gives CDR1 DFQATT, CDR2 SNEGSKA (reference sequence). Trimming took 3 bases from V and 3 from J, leaving 6 bases between them. The CDR3 nucleotides read TGCAGTGCTAGTTTCGGCTACGAGCAGTACTTC. This sequence encodes CSASFGYEQYF.

This clonotype was seen a few times. The chain carries TRBV6-6 and TRBJ2-7; 12 positions agree with TRBD2. The CDR3 sequence is 14 residues long. Germline loops: CDR1 MNHNY, CDR2 SVGAGI (reference sequence). V lost 4 bases, J lost 5 bases, and 3 bases stayed unmatched. The CDR3, as DNA: TGTGCCAGCAGTTTGACTAGCGGGAGAAACGAGCAGTACTTC. It codes for CASSLTSGRNEQYF.

This CDR3 is CASSQTSAFREKLFF. The CDR3 DNA is TGTGCCAGCAGCCAAACGAGCGCTTTTCGGGAAAAACTGTTTTTT. The chain recombines TRBV7-2 with TRBJ1-4, with D hard to call. Trimming pared 5 bases from V and 8 bases from J, leaving 18 bases between. CDR3 length: 15 residues. Germline V gene lookup returns CDR1 SGHTA and CDR2 FQGNSA.

The chain has TRBV7-9 and TRBJ1-3; a weak D match, TRBD1 (5 bases). Between the trimmed V and J ends, which lost 5 bases and 0 bases, there was a span of 11 bases. CDR1 is SEHNR and CDR2 is FQNEAQ in the germline V gene (reference sequence). CDR3 length equals 15 residues. The CDR3 loop is CASSDGGSSGNTIYF. For the CDR3, the DNA is TGTGCCAGCAGCGATGGGGGGAGCTCTGGAAACACCATATATTTT. Full variable domain (remainder filled in from reference TRBV7-9 and TRBJ1-3): DTGVSQNPRHKITKRGQNVTFRCDPISEHNRLYWYRQTLGQGPEFLTYFQNEAQLEKSRLLSDRFSAERPKGSFSTLEIQRTEQGDSAMYLCASSDGGSSGNTIYFGEGSWLTVV.

There are many counts of this clonotype. The CDR3 sequence: CASSSRLAGEQYF. The CDR3 DNA sequence: TGTGCCAGCAGTTCCCGACTAGCTGGCGAGCAGTACTTC. The chain has TRBV28 and TRBJ2-7; 7 nucleotides line up with TRBD2. From germline, CDR1 is MDHEN and CDR2 SYDVKM. Trimming at V came to 4 bases and at J to 6 bases, leaving 6 bases not matched to a gene. The CDR3 runs to 13 residues. Variable domain in full (rest from reference TRBV28 and TRBJ2-7): DVKVTQSSRYLVKRTGEKVFLECVQDMDHENMFWYRQDPGLGLRLIYFSYDVKMKEKGDIPEGYSVSREKKERFSLILESASTNQTSMYLCASSSRLAGEQYFGPGTRLTVT.

The chain is built from TRBV20-1 and TRBJ1-6; a possible D gene is TRBD1 (6 bases). CDR3 length: 14 residues. The germline V gene has CDR1 DFQATT and CDR2 SNEGSKA (reference sequence). V dropped 3 bases and J dropped 7 bases, with 13 bases sitting between them. The CDR3 loop is CSARRGQHNSPLHF. DNA for the CDR3: TGCAGTGCTAGGAGAGGACAGCACAATTCACCCCTCCACTTT.

This clonotype was found a few times. The V call is TRBV7-2, the J call TRBJ2-3; possibly TRBD1 or TRBD2 for D (5 bases each). CDR1 and CDR2 from the germline V gene are SGHTA and FQGNSA. The length of the CDR3 is 18 residues. The germline V and J ends were trimmed by 5 bases and 4 bases, with 25 bases remaining between them. CDR3 sequence: CASSGDQVGAPSPDTQYF. DNA for the CDR3: TGTGCCAGCAGCGGGGACCAAGTTGGGGCACCGTCTCCAGATACGCAGTATTTT.

This clonotype occurred a few times. This rearrangement joins TRBV7-2 to TRBJ2-1; possibly TRBD2 for D (5 bases). Near its end, the DNA agrees better with TRBJ2-7, so the J call may be wrong. The CDR3 is 14 amino acids. Germline V gives CDR1 SGHTA, CDR2 FQGNSA. As DNA, the CDR3 is TGTGCCAGCAGCTTAGTGAGGGATTCCTACGAGCAGTACTTC. Its protein product is CASSLVRDSYEQYF.

This clonotype has more than one count but fewer than ten. The V call is TRBV5-1, the J call TRBJ2-1, with TRBD2 matching over 9 bases. This CDR3 has 15 residues. V lost 4 bases to trimming and J lost 4 bases; unmatched junction nucleotides: 6. Germline CDR1 reads SGHRS; CDR2 reads YFSETQ. The CDR3 protein is CASSIGTSKYNEQFF. CDR3 DNA: TGCGCCAGCAGCATCGGGACTAGCAAGTACAATGAGCAGTTCTTC.

This clonotype was seen just once. The J gene is TRBJ2-1, the V gene TRBV7-9; 12 bases fit TRBD2. V lost 5 bases to trimming and J lost 4 bases; unmatched junction nucleotides: 9. CDR3 length equals 17 residues. Germline V CDR1 and CDR2: SEHNR, FQNEAQ (reference sequence). The CDR3, as DNA: TGTGCCAGCAGCCTTACTCGGCTAGCGGGAGGGTACAATGAGCAGTTCTTC. It codes for CASSLTRLAGGYNEQFF.

The V and J genes are TRBV29-1 and TRBJ2-5, with unresolved D. From germline, CDR1 is SQVTM and CDR2 ANQGSEA. The CDR3 runs to 12 residues. V was clipped by 7 bases and J by 5 bases, with 14 bases between them. The chain's CDR3 is CSADRNGETQYF. Here the CDR3 DNA reads TGCAGCGCTGACCGCAACGGGGAGACCCAGTACTTC.